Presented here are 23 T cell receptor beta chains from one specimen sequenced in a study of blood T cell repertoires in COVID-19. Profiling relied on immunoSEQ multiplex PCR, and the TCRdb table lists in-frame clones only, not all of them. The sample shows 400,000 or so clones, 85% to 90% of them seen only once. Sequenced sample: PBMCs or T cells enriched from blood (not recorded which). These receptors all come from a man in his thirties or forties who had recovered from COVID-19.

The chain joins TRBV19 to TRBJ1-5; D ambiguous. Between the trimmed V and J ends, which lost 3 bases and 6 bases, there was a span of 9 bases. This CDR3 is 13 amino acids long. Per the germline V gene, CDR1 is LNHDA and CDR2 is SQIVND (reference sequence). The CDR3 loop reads CASSMGGIQPQHF. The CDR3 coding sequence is TGTGCCAGTAGTATGGGCGGGATTCAGCCCCAGCATTTT.

The CDR3 bases are TGTGCCAGTGCCCCGGGACAGAACAATGAGCAGTTCTTC. Translation gives CASAPGQNNEQFF. This chain uses TRBV19 with TRBJ2-1; 7 bases line up with TRBD1. This CDR3 is 13 amino acids long. After removal of 8 bases from V and 5 bases from J, the junction contained 6 bases not matched to a gene. The V gene's germline CDR1 is LNHDA and CDR2 SQIVND (reference sequence).

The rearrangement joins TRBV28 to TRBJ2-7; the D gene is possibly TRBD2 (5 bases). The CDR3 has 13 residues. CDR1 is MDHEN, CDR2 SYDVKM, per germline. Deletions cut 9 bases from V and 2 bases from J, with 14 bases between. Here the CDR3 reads CASTGGRTYEQYF. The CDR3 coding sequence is TGTGCCAGTACTGGCGGGCGAACCTACGAGCAGTACTTC.

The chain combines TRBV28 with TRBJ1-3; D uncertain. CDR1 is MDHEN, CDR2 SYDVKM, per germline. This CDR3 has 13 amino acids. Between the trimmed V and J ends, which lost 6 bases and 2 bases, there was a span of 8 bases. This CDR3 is CASRLGAGNTIYF. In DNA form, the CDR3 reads TGTGCCAGCAGATTGGGAGCTGGAAACACCATATATTTT. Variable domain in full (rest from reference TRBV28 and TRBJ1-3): DVKVTQSSRYLVKRTGEKVFLECVQDMDHENMFWYRQDPGLGLRLIYFSYDVKMKEKGDIPEGYSVSREKKERFSLILESASTNQTSMYLCASRLGAGNTIYFGEGSWLTVV.

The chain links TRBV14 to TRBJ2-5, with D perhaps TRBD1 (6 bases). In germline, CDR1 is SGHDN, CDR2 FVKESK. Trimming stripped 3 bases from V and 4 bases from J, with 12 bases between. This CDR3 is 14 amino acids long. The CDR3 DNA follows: TGTGCCAGCAGCCACTCACAGGGACCAGAGACCCAGTACTTC. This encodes CASSHSQGPETQYF.

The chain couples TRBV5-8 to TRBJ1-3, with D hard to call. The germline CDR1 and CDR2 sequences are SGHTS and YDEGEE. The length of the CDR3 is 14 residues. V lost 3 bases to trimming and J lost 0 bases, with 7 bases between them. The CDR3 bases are TGTGCCAGCAGCTCCGGGGTCTCTGGAAACACCATATATTTT. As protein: CASSSGVSGNTIYF.

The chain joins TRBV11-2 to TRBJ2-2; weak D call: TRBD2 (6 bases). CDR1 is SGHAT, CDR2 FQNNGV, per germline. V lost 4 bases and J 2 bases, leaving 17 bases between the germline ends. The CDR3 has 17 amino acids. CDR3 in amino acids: CASSSPGVRTNTGELFF. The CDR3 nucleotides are TGTGCCAGCAGCTCCCCGGGGGTGCGGACAAACACCGGGGAGCTGTTTTTT. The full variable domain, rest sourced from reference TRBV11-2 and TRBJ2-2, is EAGVAQSPRYKIIEKRQSVAFWCNPISGHATLYWYQQILGQGPKLLIQFQNNGVVDDSQLPKDRFSAERLKGVDSTLKIQPAKLEDSAVYLCASSSPGVRTNTGELFFGEGSRLTVL.

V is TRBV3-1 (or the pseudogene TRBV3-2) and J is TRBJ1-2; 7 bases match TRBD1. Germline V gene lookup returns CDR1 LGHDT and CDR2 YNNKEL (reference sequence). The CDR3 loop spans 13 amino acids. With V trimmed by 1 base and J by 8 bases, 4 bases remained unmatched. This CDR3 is CASSQGQGAGYTF. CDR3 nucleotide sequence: TGTGCCAGCAGCCAAGGACAGGGCGCCGGCTACACCTTC.

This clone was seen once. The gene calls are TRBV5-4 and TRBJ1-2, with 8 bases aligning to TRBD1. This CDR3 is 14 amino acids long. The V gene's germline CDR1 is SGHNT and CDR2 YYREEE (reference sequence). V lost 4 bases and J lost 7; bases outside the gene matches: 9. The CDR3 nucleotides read TGTGCCAGCAGCCAAGTTGGACAGGGTGGTGGCTACACCTTC. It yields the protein CASSQVGQGGGYTF.

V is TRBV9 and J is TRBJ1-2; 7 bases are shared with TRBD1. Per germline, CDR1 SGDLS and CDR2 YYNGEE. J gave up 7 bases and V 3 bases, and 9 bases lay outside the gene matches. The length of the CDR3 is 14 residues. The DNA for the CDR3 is TGTGCCAGCAGCGCCGACACAGGGGTTGCTGGCTACACCTTC. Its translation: CASSADTGVAGYTF.

CDR3 loop: CASSAAGAGIYGYTF. The CDR3 DNA is TGTGCCAGCAGCGCCGCAGGGGCTGGGATCTATGGCTACACCTTC. The chain joins TRBV9 to TRBJ1-2; maybe TRBD1 (6 bases). This CDR3 spans 15 amino acids. Germline loops: CDR1 SGDLS, CDR2 YYNGEE. Between the trimmed V and J ends, which lost 3 bases and 4 bases, there was a span of 16 bases.

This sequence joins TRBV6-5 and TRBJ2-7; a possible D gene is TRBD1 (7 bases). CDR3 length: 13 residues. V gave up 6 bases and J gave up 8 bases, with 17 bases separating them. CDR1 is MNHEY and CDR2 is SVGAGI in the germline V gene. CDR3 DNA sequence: TGTGCCAGCAGGGGCGGGACAGAAAACAAGCAGTACTTC. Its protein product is CASRGGTENKQYF.

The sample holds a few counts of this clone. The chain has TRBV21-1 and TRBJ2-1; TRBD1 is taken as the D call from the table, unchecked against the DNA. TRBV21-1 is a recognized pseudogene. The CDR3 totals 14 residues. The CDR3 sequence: CASSKVGRANEQFF. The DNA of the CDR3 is TGTGCCAGCAGCAAAGTCGGCAGGGCGAATGAGCAGTTCTTC.

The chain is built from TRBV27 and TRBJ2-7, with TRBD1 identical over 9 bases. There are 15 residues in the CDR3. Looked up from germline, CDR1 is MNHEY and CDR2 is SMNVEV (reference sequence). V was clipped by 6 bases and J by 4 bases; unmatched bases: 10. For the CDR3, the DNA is TGTGCCAGCAGATCTCCCGGGACAGGGTTATACGAGCAGTACTTC. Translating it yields CASRSPGTGLYEQYF.

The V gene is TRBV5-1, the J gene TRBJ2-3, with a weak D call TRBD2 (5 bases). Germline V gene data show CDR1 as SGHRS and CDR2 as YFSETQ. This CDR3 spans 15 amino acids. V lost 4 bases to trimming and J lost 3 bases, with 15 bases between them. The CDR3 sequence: CASSQKLERTDTQYF. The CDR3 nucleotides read TGCGCCAGCAGCCAGAAACTAGAGCGTACAGATACGCAGTATTTT.

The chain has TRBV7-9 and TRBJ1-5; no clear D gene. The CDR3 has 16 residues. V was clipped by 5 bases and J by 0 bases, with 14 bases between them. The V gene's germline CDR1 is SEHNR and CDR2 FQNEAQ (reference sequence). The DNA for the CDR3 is TGTGCCAGCAGCGCCGGGCCGGACTATAGCAATCAGCCCCAGCATTTT. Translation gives CASSAGPDYSNQPQHF.

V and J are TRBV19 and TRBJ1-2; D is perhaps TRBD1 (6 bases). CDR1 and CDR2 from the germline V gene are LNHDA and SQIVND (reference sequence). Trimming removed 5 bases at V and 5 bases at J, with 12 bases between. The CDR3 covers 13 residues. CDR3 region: CASSLGQQYGYTF. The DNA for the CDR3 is TGTGCCAGTAGTCTAGGACAGCAATATGGCTACACCTTC.

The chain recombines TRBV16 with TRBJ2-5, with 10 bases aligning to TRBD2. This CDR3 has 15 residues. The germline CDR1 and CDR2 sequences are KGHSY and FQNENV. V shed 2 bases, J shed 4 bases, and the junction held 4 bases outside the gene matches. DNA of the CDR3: TGTGCCAGCAGCCAAAAAAGACTAGCGGGAGAGACCCAGTACTTC. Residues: CASSQKRLAGETQYF.

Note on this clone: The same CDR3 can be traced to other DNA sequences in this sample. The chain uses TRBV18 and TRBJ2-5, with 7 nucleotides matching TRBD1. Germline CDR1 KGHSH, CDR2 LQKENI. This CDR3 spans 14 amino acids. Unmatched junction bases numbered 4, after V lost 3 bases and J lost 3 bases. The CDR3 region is CASSPSGTEETQYF. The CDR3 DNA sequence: TGTGCCAGCTCACCCTCAGGGACAGAAGAGACCCAGTACTTC. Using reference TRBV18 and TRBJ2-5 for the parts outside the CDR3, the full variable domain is NAGVMQNPRHLVRRRGQEARLRCSPMKGHSHVYWYRQLPEEGLKFMVYLQKENIIDESGMPKERFSAEFPKEGPSILRIQQVVRGDSAAYFCASSPSGTEETQYFGPGTRLLVL.

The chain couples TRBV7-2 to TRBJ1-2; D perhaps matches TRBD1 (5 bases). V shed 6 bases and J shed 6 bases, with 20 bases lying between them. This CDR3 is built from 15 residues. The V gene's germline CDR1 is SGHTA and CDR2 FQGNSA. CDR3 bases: TGTGCCAGCAGTCCAGACTCGGGGGGAAGGAATGGCTACACCTTC. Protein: CASSPDSGGRNGYTF.

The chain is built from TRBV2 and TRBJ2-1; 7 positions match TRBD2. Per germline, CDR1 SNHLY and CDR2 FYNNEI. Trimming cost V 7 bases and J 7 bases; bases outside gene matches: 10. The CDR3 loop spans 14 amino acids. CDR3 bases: TGTGCCAGCAACATCGGGAGGCCGGGAAATGAGCAGTTCTTC. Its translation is CASNIGRPGNEQFF.

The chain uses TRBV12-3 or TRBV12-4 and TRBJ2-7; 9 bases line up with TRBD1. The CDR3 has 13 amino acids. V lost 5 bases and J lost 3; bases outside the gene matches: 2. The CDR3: CASSRDRVYEQYF. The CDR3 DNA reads TGTGCCAGCAGTAGGGACAGGGTCTACGAGCAGTACTTC.

CDR3 protein: CSVELGQGAKLFF. The CDR3, as DNA: TGCAGCGTTGAACTTGGACAGGGGGCTAAACTGTTTTTT. V usage is TRBV29-1 and J usage is TRBJ1-4; 11 nucleotides match TRBD1. With V trimmed by 2 bases and J by 11 bases, 4 bases remained unmatched. The CDR3 is 13 amino acids. Per germline, CDR1 SQVTM and CDR2 ANQGSEA. The variable domain in full, completed from reference TRBV29-1 and TRBJ1-4, reads SAVISQKPSRDICQRGTSLTIQCQVDSQVTMMFWYRQQPGQSLTLIATANQGSEATYESGFVIDKFPISRPNLTFSTLTVSNMSPEDSSIYLCSVELGQGAKLFFGSGTQLSVL.